A single sample gave rise to the 15 T cell receptor beta chains below, sequenced in a study of cytomegalovirus exposure and HLA in healthy donors (dated by TCRdb to the late 2010s). The library was prepared using the immunoSEQ multiplex PCR assay. The multiplex PCR relied on a mix of 60 forward primers for TCR Vbeta segments and 13 reverse primers for TCR Jbeta segments. The immuneACCESS repertoire file appears here via TCRdb, limited to in-frame rearrangements. These files lack a portion of the clones; in checked studies, under half of the deficit traces to unresolved V genes, and the cause of the others is not known. The sample contains 100,000 to 130,000 clones, about 84% of them found a single time. About 2.3% of the sample comes from the top ten. Sequencing was done on a sample of PBMCs. The receptors shown here come from a man aged 30-40 years in good health and CMV-seronegative.

This chain uses TRBV19 with TRBJ1-1, with D tentatively TRBD1 (5 bases). Trimming took 7 bases from V and 4 from J, leaving 13 bases between them. Germline values: CDR1 LNHDA, CDR2 SQIVND (reference sequence). The length of the CDR3 is 13 residues. The CDR3 nucleotides read TGTGCCAGTACCGGGGGGGTTGGCACTGAAGCTTTCTTT. It yields the protein CASTGGVGTEAFF.

This clone was seen a few times. The chain has TRBV6-1 and TRBJ1-4; D unclear. V lost 4 bases, J lost 2 bases, and 14 bases lay in between. The CDR3 length is 16 residues. Germline V gene data show CDR1 as MNHNS and CDR2 as SASEGT. CDR3: CASSGTFTWTNEKLFF. The CDR3 region has the DNA TGTGCCAGCAGTGGTACCTTCACATGGACTAATGAAAAACTGTTTTTT.

This rearrangement joins TRBV9 to TRBJ2-6, with D possibly matching TRBD1 (6 bases). Trimming removed 7 bases at V and 2 bases at J, with 13 bases between. The CDR3 is 15 residues long. Germline V CDR1 and CDR2: SGDLS, YYNGEE. The CDR3 coding sequence is TGTGCCAGCCCGTCTAGGGGGACTGGGGCCAACGTCCTGACTTTC. The encoded protein is CASPSRGTGANVLTF.

CDR3 sequence: CAISDTGGSNQPQHF. CDR3 in DNA: TGTGCCATCAGTGACACAGGGGGAAGCAATCAGCCCCAGCATTTT. This sequence joins TRBV10-3 and TRBJ1-5; TRBD1 agrees at 8 bases. The CDR3 consists of 15 residues. Per germline, CDR1 ENHRY and CDR2 SYGVKD. V lost 3 bases, J lost 1 base, and 2 bases stayed unmatched.

The chain is built from TRBV27 and TRBJ1-2, with D possibly TRBD1 on 5 matching bases. This CDR3 region has 14 residues. The germline V and J ends were trimmed by 0 bases and 6 bases, with 11 bases remaining between them. Germline values: CDR1 MNHEY, CDR2 SMNVEV (reference sequence). Written as DNA, the CDR3 is TGTGCCAGCAGTTTATCCCCGACAGACAATGGCTACACCTTC. This gives the protein CASSLSPTDNGYTF.

This clone was recorded a few times. Different DNA sequences within this sample yield the same CDR3. The chain uses TRBV5-1 and TRBJ2-5; no definite D call. The CDR3 length is 13 residues. Germline-derived CDR1 and CDR2 are SGHRS and YFSETQ. Trimming took 6 bases from V and 4 from J, leaving 13 bases between them. The CDR3, as DNA: TGCGCCAGCACCCTCAACTCCCGAGAGACCCAGTACTTC. Its protein product is CASTLNSRETQYF.

The CDR3: CASSLDRGPGGYTF. CDR3 coding DNA: TGCGCCAGCAGCTTGGACAGGGGGCCCGGTGGCTACACCTTC. J is TRBJ1-2 and V is TRBV5-1; 9 positions match TRBD1. This CDR3 spans 14 amino acids. V dropped 0 bases and J dropped 7; count of bases not matched to a gene: 4. Germline V gene sequence: CDR1 SGHRS, CDR2 YFSETQ.

In this sample, this clone turned up once. The rearrangement links TRBV5-1 to TRBJ2-7; 7 bases align to TRBD1. The germline CDR1 and CDR2 sequences are SGHRS and YFSETQ. The V segment lost 1 base and the J segment 5 bases; nucleotides outside the gene matches: 3. CDR3 length: 13 residues. CDR3 bases: TGCGCCAGCAGCTTGCGGCAGGGGGACGAGCAGTACTTC. It specifies CASSLRQGDEQYF. The whole variable domain, filled in from reference TRBV5-1 and TRBJ2-7, reads KAGVTQTPRYLIKTRGQQVTLSCSPISGHRSVSWYQQTPGQGLQFLFEYFSETQRNKGNFPGRFSGRQFSNSRSEMNVSTLELGDSALYLCASSLRQGDEQYFGPGTRLTVT.

The gene calls are TRBV25-1 and TRBJ1-2, with D perhaps TRBD1 (5 bases). V lost 6 bases to trimming and J lost 4 bases, with 9 bases between them. The germline gives CDR1 MGHDK, CDR2 SYGVNS. The CDR3 contains 12 residues. Written as DNA, the CDR3 is TGTGCCAGCAGGCAGGGATTCTATGGCTACACCTTC. Encoded protein: CASRQGFYGYTF.

This chain joins TRBV4-1 and TRBJ2-3, with D uncertain. V shed 0 bases and J shed 4 bases, with 5 bases lying between them. The V gene's germline CDR1 is MGHRA and CDR2 YSYEKL. The CDR3 runs 13 residues. CDR3 coding DNA: TGCGCCAGCAGCCAAGATGGGCCAGATACGCAGTATTTT. Its translation is CASSQDGPDTQYF.

The chain joins TRBV7-6 to TRBJ2-5, with D maybe TRBD2 (6 bases). CDR1 and CDR2 from the germline V gene are SGHVS and FNYEAQ. This CDR3 has 17 amino acids. Deletions cut 1 base from V and 1 base from J, with 16 bases between. CDR3 loop: CASSLVSLTRAQETQYF. In DNA form, the CDR3 reads TGTGCCAGCAGCTTAGTTTCACTGACTAGGGCCCAAGAGACCCAGTACTTC.

The chain uses TRBV7-2 and TRBJ1-6; D ambiguous. CDR1 is SGHTA, CDR2 FQGNSA, per germline. V gave up 2 bases and J gave up 19 bases, with 18 bases separating them. The CDR3 is made up of 13 amino acids. The CDR3 loop reads CASSLKLRAGEHF. The CDR3 nucleotides are TGTGCCAGCAGCTTAAAATTGCGGGCCGGGGAGCACTTT.

This chain links TRBV2 with TRBJ2-3, with D possibly TRBD2 on 5 matching bases. Germline loops: CDR1 SNHLY, CDR2 FYNNEI. CDR3 length: 14 amino acids. Trimming shortened V by 8 bases and J by 2 bases, and 14 bases separated the two germline ends. CDR3 nucleotides: TGTGCCAGCCGATCCGACTACTACACAGATACGCAGTATTTT. The encoded protein is CASRSDYYTDTQYF.

The chain has TRBV10-2 and TRBJ1-1, with a possible D match to TRBD1 (6 bases). Germline V gene sequence: CDR1 WSHSY, CDR2 SAAADI. The CDR3 sequence is 14 residues long. V was pared by 9 bases and J by 0 bases, with 14 bases between. This CDR3 reads CASGWQGLNTEAFF. CDR3 coding DNA: TGCGCCAGTGGGTGGCAGGGGCTGAACACTGAAGCTTTCTTT.

In this sample, this clone turned up once. The rearrangement links TRBV28 to TRBJ1-4; no clear D. Germline CDR1 reads MDHEN; CDR2 reads SYDVKM. V dropped 4 bases and J dropped 3 bases, with 12 bases sitting between them. CDR3 length: 15 residues. CDR3: CASSSPRVANEKLFF. Written as DNA, the CDR3 is TGTGCCAGCAGTTCCCCCCGGGTCGCTAATGAAAAACTGTTTTTT.